The rows below give T cell receptor beta chains drawn from one sample of a study of T cells after posttransplantation cyclophosphamide. The protocol was immunoSEQ multiplex PCR, while the TCRdb copy is restricted to in-frame clones and leaves out a portion. The sample shows roughly 14,000 clones, none of them appearing just once. The specimen comprised PBMCs, sampled approximately 1,200 days after allogeneic stem cell transplant with posttransplant cyclophosphamide. Receptors were obtained from a female patient aged 40-50 years who received an allogeneic stem cell transplant from a related donor, was CMV-positive, and had no GVHD. T cells may partly derive from the graft donor. Each CDR3 is given with its conserved first and last residue. A D gene is named only where the DNA matches it firmly. For some rows the clone size is stated as once, few or many, or as a class when expanded; others skip it.

size	D	V	J	DNA	CDR3
.	.	TRBV29-1	TRBJ1-1	TGCAGCGTTGAAGACAGGCTCGGAGGAGGGACTGAAGCTTTCTTT	CSVEDRLGGGTEAFF
many	TRBD1	TRBV5-1	TRBJ1-1	TGCGCCAGCAGCCTCATACCAGGACAGGGGGCGCTCGGAGGGGCCACTGAAGCTTTCTTT	CASSLIPGQGALGGATEAFF
.	TRBD1	TRBV5-1	TRBJ1-3	TGCGCCAGCAGCTTTCAGGGGGGCCACAACACCATATATTTT	CASSFQGGHNTIYF
many	.	TRBV5-4	TRBJ2-7	TGTGCCAGCAGCTTGTCTCCTTCGTACGAGCAGTACTTC	CASSLSPSYEQYF
.	.	TRBV9	TRBJ2-7	TGTGCCTTTATTTTCAAACAGAAGACGGCATACGAGCAGTACTTC	CAFIFKQKTAYEQYF
.	.	TRBV2	TRBJ1-5	TGTGCCAGCAATTACAGGGCGATCAATCAGCCCCAGCATTTT	CASNYRAINQPQHF
many	TRBD1	TRBV4-2	TRBJ2-7	TGTGCCAGCAGCCAAACCCCAGGGGGCCACGAGCAGTACTTC	CASSQTPGGHEQYF
many	.	TRBV9	TRBJ2-1	TGTGCCAGCAGCGCCGCGCCTAGCAGCTATGAGCAGTTCTTC	CASSAAPSSYEQFF
many	.	TRBV6-1	TRBJ2-7	TGTGCCAGCAGTGCAACAGGGTTCTACGAGCAGTACTTC	CASSATGFYEQYF
few	.	TRBV5-1	TRBJ1-6	TGCGCCAGCAGCTCCGGACAGCTTAGCTCCTATAATTCACCCCTCCACTTT	CASSSGQLSSYNSPLHF
.	.	TRBV2	TRBJ2-7	TGTGCCAGCCGGGACTTCGAGCAGTACTTC	CASRDFEQYF
.	TRBD1	TRBV4-2	TRBJ2-7	TGTGCCAGCAGCTTGGGGGACAGGGGGGTTCGGGAGCAGTACTTC	CASSLGDRGVREQYF
many	.	TRBV18	TRBJ2-5	TGTGCCAGCTCACCAGCAGGGGCGACAGAGACCCAGTACTTC	CASSPAGATETQYF
many	TRBD1	TRBV5-1	TRBJ2-5	TGCGCCAGCAGCCGGATGCCGGGACAGGGGCAAGAGACCCAGTACTTC	CASSRMPGQGQETQYF
few	.	TRBV14	TRBJ1-1	TGTGCCAGCAGCCAAGAGTGGGGGGGTCGCACTGAAGCTTTCTTT	CASSQEWGGRTEAFF
few	.	TRBV27	TRBJ2-3	TGTGCCAGCAGTCCACGGGCAGGACATATCACAGATACGCAGTATTTT	CASSPRAGHITDTQYF
.	.	TRBV27	TRBJ1-5	TGTGCCAGCAGTTTGAAACGGGGAGGTCGCAGCAATCAGCCCCAGCATTTT	CASSLKRGGRSNQPQHF
many	.	TRBV6-4	TRBJ1-1	TGTGCCAGCAGTGACTCGGCAGGGGCCCACACTGAAGCTTTCTTT	CASSDSAGAHTEAFF
many	.	TRBV4-1	TRBJ1-2	TGCGCCAGCAGCCCTTACGGAGGGAGAGGCTACACCTTC	CASSPYGGRGYTF
many	.	TRBV2	TRBJ1-4	TGTGCCAGCAGGCGGAATGAAAAACTGTTTTTT	CASRRNEKLFF
many	TRBD2	TRBV7-2	TRBJ2-1	TGTGCCAGCAGCTCGGGACTAGCGGGCGTCAATGAGCAGTTCTTC	CASSSGLAGVNEQFF
many	.	TRBV5-1	TRBJ1-1	TGCGCCAGCAGCTTAATGGGGGGGTTGAACACTGAAGCTTTCTTT	CASSLMGGLNTEAFF
few	TRBD2	TRBV4-2	TRBJ2-7	TGTGCCAGCAGCCTCACGGGGGGGGGCGATCGTCGGGAGCAGTACTTC	CASSLTGGGDRREQYF
many	TRBD2	TRBV29-1	TRBJ2-3	TGCAGCGGAAATAGCGGGAGCACAGATACGCAGTATTTT	CSGNSGSTDTQYF
medium-sized	.	TRBV2	TRBJ2-1	TGTGCCAGCAGGTTGGGACTTTACTATGAGCAGTTCTTC	CASRLGLYYEQFF
.	TRBD1	TRBV18	TRBJ2-5	TGTGCCAGCTCACGGGACAGGGGGGAGACCCAGTACTTC	CASSRDRGETQYF
many	.	TRBV2	TRBJ1-6	TGTGCCAGTAGGAGGTTCGCAAGTGATGATTCACCCCTCCACTTT	CASRRFASDDSPLHF
many	.	TRBV13	TRBJ1-5	TGTGCCAGCAGCAAAAGACAGGACAATCAGCCCCAGCATTTT	CASSKRQDNQPQHF
.	.	TRBV7-2	TRBJ1-3	TGTGCCAGCAGCTCCAATCCAGTCCTCTCTGGAAACACCATATATTTT	CASSSNPVLSGNTIYF
many	.	TRBV19	TRBJ1-5	TGTGCCAGTAGGGACAGTCGGGATCAGCCCCAGCATTTT	CASRDSRDQPQHF
many	TRBD2	TRBV4-3	TRBJ2-3	TGCGCCAGCAGCCGTAGCGGGGGGGACACAGATACGCAGTATTTT	CASSRSGGDTDTQYF
few	TRBD1	TRBV18	TRBJ1-1	TGTGCCAGCTCTCCTCCCGGGACAGGGCGGACTGAAGCTTTCTTT	CASSPPGTGRTEAFF
.	.	TRBV5-1	TRBJ2-1	TGCGCCAGCAGCCCAGGGTCCGTGTCCTACAATGAGCAGTTCTTC	CASSPGSVSYNEQFF
.	.	TRBV5-1	TRBJ1-3	TGCGCCAGCAGCTCATTTGGTCAGGGCTCTGGAAACACCATATATTTT	CASSSFGQGSGNTIYF
many	TRBD2	TRBV7-9	TRBJ2-5	TGTGCCAGCAGCCCGTCGCGGGGCGGGGGAGAGACCCAGTACTTC	CASSPSRGGGETQYF
few	.	TRBV7-9	TRBJ1-6	TGTGCCAGCAGCTTAGATGGAAGGGGTAATTCACCCCTCCACTTT	CASSLDGRGNSPLHF
.	.	TRBV28	TRBJ2-7	TGTGCCAGCAGTCAGACGGGGGAGACCGAGCAGTACTTC	CASSQTGETEQYF
many	.	TRBV5-1	TRBJ2-2	TGCGCCAGCACCGAGGCGGGGGCAACCGGGGAGCTGTTTTTT	CASTEAGATGELFF
many	TRBD2	TRBV28	TRBJ2-1	TGTGCCAGCATACTGACTAGCGGTTACAATGAGCAGTTCTTC	CASILTSGYNEQFF
many	TRBD2	TRBV5-1	TRBJ2-2	TGCGCCAGCAGCTTGTACCTAGCGGGGTCCGGGGAGCTGTTTTTT	CASSLYLAGSGELFF
few	.	TRBV6-1	TRBJ2-5	TGTGCCAGCAGTGAAGCCGAGGTCCGGGGGACCCAGTACTTC	CASSEAEVRGTQYF
medium-sized	.	TRBV7-2	TRBJ1-5	TGTGCCAGCAGCTTAGTGGGGGGAAGCAATCAGCCCCAGCATTTT	CASSLVGGSNQPQHF
many	.	TRBV14	TRBJ1-3	TGTGCCAGCAGCCAAGATCTTCCGGGCTCTGGAAACACCATATATTTT	CASSQDLPGSGNTIYF
many	TRBD2	TRBV18	TRBJ2-5	TGTGCCAGCTCACTACTAGCGGGGGGAGGAGAGACCCAGTACTTC	CASSLLAGGGETQYF
many	.	TRBV19	TRBJ2-5	TGTGCCAGTAGTACGGAGTGGAGGAAGACCCAGTACTTC	CASSTEWRKTQYF